The 18 T cell receptor beta chains reported below all come from one sample, sequenced in a study of blood T cell repertoires in COVID-19. Clones were read by immunoSEQ multiplex PCR, and TCRdb kept only the in-frame ones, dropping some. The sample includes 150,000 or so clones, approximately 85% of them seen just once. Source material: peripheral blood. All receptors come from a man in his 60s who had recovered from COVID-19.

The chain employs TRBV28 and TRBJ2-2, with TRBD2 identical over 8 bases. The CDR3 has 16 residues. V shed 5 bases, J shed 5 bases, and the junction held 10 bases outside the gene matches. Germline-derived CDR1 and CDR2 are MDHEN and SYDVKM. DNA for the CDR3: TGTGCCAGCAGTCGTAGGACTAGCCGGAGGACCGGGGAGCTGTTTTTT. Translation gives CASSRRTSRRTGELFF.

This clone was observed a handful of times. This chain links TRBV9 with TRBJ2-3; TRBD2 matches 11 bases. CDR1 is SGDLS and CDR2 is YYNGEE in the germline V gene. The CDR3 runs to 14 residues. The V gene end was trimmed by 4 bases and the J gene end by 4 bases; junction bases not matched to a gene: 2. The CDR3 nucleotides read TGTGCCAGCAGCTCGGGACTAGCGGCAGATACGCAGTATTTT. Protein product: CASSSGLAADTQYF.

In this sample, this clone turned up a few times. The V and J genes are TRBV7-9 and TRBJ1-4; 8 bases agree with TRBD1. The CDR3 is 17 residues long. Trimming at V came to 7 bases and at J to 6 bases, leaving 16 bases not matched to a gene. CDR1 SEHNR and CDR2 FQNEAQ come from the germline V gene (reference sequence). The CDR3 spells CASILAAGTGYDEKLFF. CDR3 in DNA: TGTGCCAGCATTCTAGCGGCCGGGACAGGTTATGATGAAAAACTGTTTTTT.

A note on this clone: One end of the junction varies from germline; a read error may be responsible. The chain joins TRBV7-7 to TRBJ2-1; 7 bases map to TRBD1. Germline CDR1 is SSHAT and CDR2 is FNYEAQ (reference sequence). This CDR3 contains 13 residues. The CDR3: CASSRDSHNEQFF. Written as DNA, the CDR3 is TGTGCTAGCAGCAGGGACAGCCACAATGAGCAGTTCTTC. The variable domain in full, completed from reference TRBV7-7 and TRBJ2-1, reads GAGVSQSPRYKVTKRGQDVTLRCDPISSHATLYWYQQALGQGPEFLTYFNYEAQPDKSGLPSDRFSAERPEGSISTLTIQRTEQRDSAMYRCASSRDSHNEQFFGPGTRLTVL.

This chain links TRBV19 with TRBJ1-6; maybe TRBD1 (6 bases). Trimming pared 3 bases from V and 7 bases from J, leaving 16 bases between. The germline gives CDR1 LNHDA, CDR2 SQIVND (reference sequence). This CDR3 contains 16 residues. This CDR3 reads CASSIQGGARNSPLHF. CDR3 coding DNA: TGTGCCAGTAGTATCCAAGGGGGGGCGCGGAATTCACCCCTCCACTTT. Based on the CDR3 plus reference TRBV19 and TRBJ1-6, the full variable domain is DGGITQSPKYLFRKEGQNVTLSCEQNLNHDAMYWYRQDPGQGLRLIYYSQIVNDFQKGDIAEGYSVSREKKESFPLTVTSAQKNPTAFYLCASSIQGGARNSPLHFGNGTRLTVT.

The rearrangement links TRBV7-2 to TRBJ2-4; a weak D match, TRBD1 (6 bases). The CDR3 loop spans 13 amino acids. The V end lost 5 bases, the J end lost 8 bases, and 13 bases lay between the germline ends. Germline lookup yields CDR1 SGHTA and CDR2 FQGNSA. CDR3 residues: CASSPPQGYIQYF. In nucleotides, the CDR3 is TGTGCCAGCAGCCCGCCGCAGGGGTACATTCAGTACTTC.

The gene calls are TRBV7-9 and TRBJ1-6; 9 nucleotides agree with TRBD1. Trimming at V came to 3 bases and at J to 10 bases, leaving 10 bases not matched to a gene. Germline values: CDR1 SEHNR, CDR2 FQNEAQ (reference sequence). This CDR3 is 16 amino acids long. The CDR3 DNA reads as TGTGCCAGCAGCTTGGTCGATTCGACAGGGGGGTCACCCCTCCACTTT. This codes for CASSLVDSTGGSPLHF.

This chain connects TRBV19 to TRBJ2-2; D is perhaps TRBD2 (5 bases). CDR3 size: 15 residues. CDR1 and CDR2 (germline): LNHDA, SQIVND (reference sequence). V dropped 10 bases and J dropped 5 bases, with 20 bases sitting between them. CDR3 DNA: TGTGCCACTAAAAGGAGGACCGCTGGGACCGGGGAGCTGTTTTTT. Its protein is CATKRRTAGTGELFF.

This clone has a handful of counts. The V gene is TRBV4-2, the J gene TRBJ2-5; 10 nucleotides match TRBD2. Germline CDR1 is LGHNA and CDR2 is YNFKEQ. This CDR3 spans 17 amino acids. V lost 0 bases to trimming and J lost 0 bases; unmatched junction nucleotides: 4. CDR3: CASSQERLAGDQETQYF. The CDR3, as DNA: TGTGCCAGCAGCCAAGAAAGGCTAGCGGGGGACCAAGAGACCCAGTACTTC.

This chain uses TRBV30 with TRBJ1-2; D gene unclear. The CDR3 consists of 13 residues. Germline values: CDR1 GTSNPN, CDR2 SVGIG (reference sequence). V lost 5 bases and J lost 0, with 10 bases in between. The CDR3: CAWGVEANYGYTF. The CDR3 region has the DNA TGTGCCTGGGGCGTAGAAGCTAACTATGGCTACACCTTC.

This clone was detected only a few times. The V gene is TRBV6-5, the J gene TRBJ2-1; D unresolved. CDR3 length: 14 residues. Trimming removed 2 bases at V and 8 bases at J, with 13 bases between. Germline V gene data show CDR1 as MNHEY and CDR2 as SVGAGI. The CDR3 here is CASSYGRWAHEQFF. The DNA of the CDR3 is TGTGCCAGCAGTTACGGTCGATGGGCCCATGAGCAGTTCTTC.

V and J are TRBV3-1 (or the pseudogene TRBV3-2) and TRBJ2-1, with D hard to call. V lost 0 bases, J lost 10 bases, and 4 bases lay in between. Per the germline V gene, CDR1 is LGHDT and CDR2 is YNNKEL (reference sequence). The CDR3 has 11 residues. The CDR3: CASSQDLEQFF. The DNA of the CDR3 is TGTGCCAGCAGCCAAGACCTAGAGCAGTTCTTC.

The rearrangement joins TRBV2 to TRBJ2-5; TRBD1 matches at 10 bases. Trimming took 6 bases from V and 1 from J; bases not matched to a gene: 2. Germline CDR1 SNHLY, CDR2 FYNNEI. The CDR3 covers 14 residues. The CDR3 nucleotides are TGTGCCAGCAGCGGGGACAGGGGCCAAGAGACCCAGTACTTC. Amino acid sequence: CASSGDRGQETQYF.

V and J are TRBV3-1 (or the pseudogene TRBV3-2) and TRBJ1-5; tentative D call: TRBD1 (5 bases). Per the germline V gene, CDR1 is LGHDT and CDR2 is YNNKEL (reference sequence). The CDR3 extends over 19 amino acids. The ends were cut back, 1 base at V and 6 bases at J, with 25 bases in the middle. The CDR3 DNA follows: TGTGCCAGCAGCCAAGTCTCATTTAGGGCAGGGCAAGGATCTCAGCCCCAGCATTTT. Translating gives CASSQVSFRAGQGSQPQHF.

This clone showed up just once. The rearrangement joins TRBV18 to TRBJ1-6, with 7 bases matching TRBD1. This CDR3 spans 19 amino acids. The ends lost 3 bases at V and 4 bases at J; junction bases unmatched: 15. The V gene's germline CDR1 is KGHSH and CDR2 LQKENI. CDR3 sequence reads: CASSPAGTANVGYNSPLHF. DNA of the CDR3: TGTGCCAGCTCACCCGCCGGGACAGCGAACGTGGGGTATAATTCACCCCTCCACTTT. The full variable domain, with the rest looked up from reference TRBV18 and TRBJ1-6, is NAGVMQNPRHLVRRRGQEARLRCSPMKGHSHVYWYRQLPEEGLKFMVYLQKENIIDESGMPKERFSAEFPKEGPSILRIQQVVRGDSAAYFCASSPAGTANVGYNSPLHFGNGTRLTVT.

The chain joins TRBV9 to TRBJ2-7; 8 bases map to TRBD1. The germline V gene encodes CDR1 SGDLS and CDR2 YYNGEE. The CDR3 loop spans 13 amino acids. V dropped 4 bases and J dropped 5; count of bases not matched to a gene: 5. CDR3 coding DNA: TGTGCCAGCAGCCCCCAGACAGGGGACGAGCAGTACTTC. Translating gives CASSPQTGDEQYF.

The V gene is TRBV11-2, the J gene TRBJ2-7, with a tentative D call TRBD2 (5 bases). The V gene lost 4 bases and the J gene lost 4 bases, with 14 bases spanning the gap. The CDR3 has 14 amino acids. Germline V gives CDR1 SGHAT, CDR2 FQNNGV. CDR3 nucleotides: TGTGCCAGCAGCTCTGGACTGGCCCCATACGAGCAGTACTTC. Protein: CASSSGLAPYEQYF.

This rearrangement joins TRBV19 to TRBJ1-6, with D maybe TRBD1 (5 bases). CDR3 length: 16 amino acids. Germline V CDR1 and CDR2: LNHDA, SQIVND (reference sequence). V shed 5 bases and J shed 8 bases, with 19 bases lying between them. The CDR3 DNA follows: TGTGCCAGTAGTGCGACTCAGGGAATTGGTGATTCACCCCTCCACTTT. Translation: CASSATQGIGDSPLHF.